This T cell receptor beta chain is drawn from a study of CXCR3-negative and CXCR3-positive naive CD8 T cells. About the study: The dataset comprises about 135 million TRB reads in total, with about 1.5 +/- 0.3 million reads per library.

This CDR3 is 13 amino acids long. Investigators sorted each CD8+ T cell subset in triplicate, taking 300,000 or so cells each time. Through 5' RACE with UMI labels, the TRB cDNA libraries were prepared. TCRdb re-called the 5' RACE reads; every CDR3 protein appears as one record, without DNA. Its clone listing holds around 40,000 distinct CDR3 sequences. General study points: Diversity ran similarly high across both naive subsets but far lower in memory CD8+ cells. Memory cells showed distinct TRBV-TRBJ patterns, while the two naive subsets matched.

Comments on this clonotype: The antigen is not known.

The receptor was derived from a human donor in good health. Some clones in this sample may be carry-over from other donors' samples. The chain employs TRBV12-3 or TRBV12-4 and TRBJ1-5. Sequencing was performed on memory CD8+ T cells from blood. This CDR3 is CASSLTAHQPQHF.